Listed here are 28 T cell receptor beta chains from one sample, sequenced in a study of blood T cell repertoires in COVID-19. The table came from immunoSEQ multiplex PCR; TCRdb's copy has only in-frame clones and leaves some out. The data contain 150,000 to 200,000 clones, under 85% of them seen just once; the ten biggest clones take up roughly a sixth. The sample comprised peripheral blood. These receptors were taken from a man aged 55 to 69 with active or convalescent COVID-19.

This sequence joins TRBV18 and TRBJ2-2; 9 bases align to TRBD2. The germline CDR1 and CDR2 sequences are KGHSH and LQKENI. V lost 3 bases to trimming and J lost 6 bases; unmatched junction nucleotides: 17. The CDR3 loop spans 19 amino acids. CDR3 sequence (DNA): TGTGCCAGCTCACCCCCAGGGGTAGCGGGAGTTCCGGTCTCCGGGGAGCTGTTTTTT. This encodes CASSPPGVAGVPVSGELFF.

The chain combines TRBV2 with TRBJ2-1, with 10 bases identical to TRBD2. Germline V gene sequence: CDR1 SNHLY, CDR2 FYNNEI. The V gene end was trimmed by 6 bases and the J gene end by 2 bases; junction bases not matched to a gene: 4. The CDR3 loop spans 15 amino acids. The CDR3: CASRGAGGPYNEQFF. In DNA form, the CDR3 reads TGTGCCAGCAGGGGAGCGGGAGGGCCCTACAATGAGCAGTTCTTC.

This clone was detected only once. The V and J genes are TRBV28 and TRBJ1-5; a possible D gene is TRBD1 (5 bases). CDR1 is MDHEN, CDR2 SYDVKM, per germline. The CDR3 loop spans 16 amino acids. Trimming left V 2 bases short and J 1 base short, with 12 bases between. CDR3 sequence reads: CASSLVGGASNQPQHF. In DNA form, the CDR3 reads TGTGCCAGCAGTTTAGTTGGAGGGGCCAGCAATCAGCCCCAGCATTTT. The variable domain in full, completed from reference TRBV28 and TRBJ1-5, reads DVKVTQSSRYLVKRTGEKVFLECVQDMDHENMFWYRQDPGLGLRLIYFSYDVKMKEKGDIPEGYSVSREKKERFSLILESASTNQTSMYLCASSLVGGASNQPQHFGDGTRLSIL.

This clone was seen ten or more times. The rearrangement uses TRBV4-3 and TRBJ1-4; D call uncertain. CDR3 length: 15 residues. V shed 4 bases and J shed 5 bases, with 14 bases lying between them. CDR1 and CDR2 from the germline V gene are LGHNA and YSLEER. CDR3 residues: CASSRERSPNEKLFF. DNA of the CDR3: TGCGCCAGCAGCCGGGAGAGGAGCCCAAATGAAAAACTGTTTTTT.

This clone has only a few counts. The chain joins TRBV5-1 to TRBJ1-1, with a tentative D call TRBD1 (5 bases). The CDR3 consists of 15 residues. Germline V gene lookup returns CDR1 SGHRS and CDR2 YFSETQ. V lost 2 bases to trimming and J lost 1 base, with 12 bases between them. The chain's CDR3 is CASSLTQGRNTEAFF. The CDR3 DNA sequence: TGCGCCAGCAGCTTAACCCAGGGTCGGAACACTGAAGCTTTCTTT.

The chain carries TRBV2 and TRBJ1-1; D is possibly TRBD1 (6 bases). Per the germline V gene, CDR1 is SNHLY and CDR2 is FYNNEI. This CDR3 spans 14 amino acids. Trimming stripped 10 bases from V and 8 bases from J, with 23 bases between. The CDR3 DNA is TGTGCCATCCCCGGGGGGGCCTTTCAACAGGAAGCTTTCTTT. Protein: CAIPGGAFQQEAFF.

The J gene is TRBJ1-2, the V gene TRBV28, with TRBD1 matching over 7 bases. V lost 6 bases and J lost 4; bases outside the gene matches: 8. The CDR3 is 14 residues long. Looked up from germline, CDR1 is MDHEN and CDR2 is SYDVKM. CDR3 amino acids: CASRTGQISYGYTF. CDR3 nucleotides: TGTGCCAGCAGGACGGGACAGATAAGCTATGGCTACACCTTC.

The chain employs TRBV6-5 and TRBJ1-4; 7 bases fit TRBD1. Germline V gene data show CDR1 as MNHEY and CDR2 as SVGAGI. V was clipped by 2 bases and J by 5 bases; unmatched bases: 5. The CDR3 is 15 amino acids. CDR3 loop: CASSYVAGGNEKLFF. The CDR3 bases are TGTGCCAGCAGTTACGTAGCAGGGGGGAATGAAAAACTGTTTTTT.

The CDR3 spells CASSQAYRGVQETQYF. In DNA form, the CDR3 reads TGCGCCAGCAGCCAAGCGTACAGGGGGGTCCAAGAGACCCAGTACTTC. V and J are TRBV4-1 and TRBJ2-5; TRBD1 matches at 8 bases. The V segment lost 1 base and the J segment 1 base; nucleotides outside the gene matches: 5. Germline values: CDR1 MGHRA, CDR2 YSYEKL. The CDR3 is made up of 16 amino acids.

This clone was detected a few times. Written as DNA, the CDR3 is TGCAGCGTTGAAGGAGCGGGAGTGAGGAACGAGCAGTACTTC. Amino acid sequence: CSVEGAGVRNEQYF. V is TRBV29-1 and J is TRBJ2-7; 8 bases line up with TRBD2. This CDR3 is 14 amino acids long. Losses at the gene ends were 1 base for V and 5 bases for J; bases not matched to a gene: 7. Germline lookup yields CDR1 SQVTM and CDR2 ANQGSEA.

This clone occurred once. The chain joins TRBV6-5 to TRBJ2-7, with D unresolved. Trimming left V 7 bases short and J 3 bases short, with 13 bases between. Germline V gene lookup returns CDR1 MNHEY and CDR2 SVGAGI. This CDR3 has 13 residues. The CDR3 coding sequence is TGTGCCAGCACCAAGAATCCGGGCTACGAGCAGTACTTC. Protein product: CASTKNPGYEQYF.

The CDR3, as DNA: TGTGCCAGCAGTCCTGACGGACAGGGGTACGAGCAGTACTTC. Translating gives CASSPDGQGYEQYF. This chain links TRBV6-5 with TRBJ2-7, with 9 bases that match TRBD1. Germline CDR1 and CDR2: MNHEY and SVGAGI. J was trimmed by 4 bases and V by 5 bases; bases with no gene match: 6. The CDR3 loop spans 14 amino acids.

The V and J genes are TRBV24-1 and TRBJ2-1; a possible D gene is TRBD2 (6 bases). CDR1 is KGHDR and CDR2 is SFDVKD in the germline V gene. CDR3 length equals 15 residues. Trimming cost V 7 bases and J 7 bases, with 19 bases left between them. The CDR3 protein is CATRPNGGEVNEQFF. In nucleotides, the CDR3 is TGTGCCACCAGGCCTAATGGAGGGGAGGTAAATGAGCAGTTCTTC.

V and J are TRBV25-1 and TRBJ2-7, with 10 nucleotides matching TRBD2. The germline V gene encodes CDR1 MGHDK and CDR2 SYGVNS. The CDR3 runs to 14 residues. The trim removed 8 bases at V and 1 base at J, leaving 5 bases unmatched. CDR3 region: CASGSSGRSYEQYF. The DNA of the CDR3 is TGTGCCAGCGGATCTAGCGGGAGATCCTACGAGCAGTACTTC.

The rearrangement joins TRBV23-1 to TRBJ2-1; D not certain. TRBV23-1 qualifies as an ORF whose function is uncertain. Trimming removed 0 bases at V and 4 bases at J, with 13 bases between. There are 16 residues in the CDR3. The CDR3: CASSQSVTLRYNEQFF. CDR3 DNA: TGCGCCAGCAGTCAATCAGTCACTCTTAGATACAATGAGCAGTTCTTC.

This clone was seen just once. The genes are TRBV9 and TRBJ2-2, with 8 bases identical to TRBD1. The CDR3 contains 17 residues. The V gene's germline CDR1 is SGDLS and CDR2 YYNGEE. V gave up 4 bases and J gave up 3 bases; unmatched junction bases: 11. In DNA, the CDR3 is TGTGCCAGCAGCCCCCCGGGACAGGTGATTGACACCGGGGAGCTGTTTTTT. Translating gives CASSPPGQVIDTGELFF.

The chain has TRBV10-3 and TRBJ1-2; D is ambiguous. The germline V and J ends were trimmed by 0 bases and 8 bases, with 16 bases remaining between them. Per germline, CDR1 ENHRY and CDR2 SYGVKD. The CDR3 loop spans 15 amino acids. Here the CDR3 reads CAISESMEGTRGYTF. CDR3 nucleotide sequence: TGTGCCATCAGTGAGTCGATGGAGGGCACGAGAGGCTACACCTTC.

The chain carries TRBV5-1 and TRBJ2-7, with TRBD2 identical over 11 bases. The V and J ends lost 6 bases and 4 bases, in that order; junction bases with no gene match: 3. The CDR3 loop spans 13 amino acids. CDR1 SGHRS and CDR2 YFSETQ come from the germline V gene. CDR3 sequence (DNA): TGCGCCAGCACACTAGCGGGGGCATACGAGCAGTACTTC. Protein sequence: CASTLAGAYEQYF.

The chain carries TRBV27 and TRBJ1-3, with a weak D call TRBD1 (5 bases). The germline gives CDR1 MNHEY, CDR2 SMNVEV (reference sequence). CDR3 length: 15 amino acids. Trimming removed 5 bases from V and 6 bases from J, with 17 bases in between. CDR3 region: CASSLTGSRENTIYF. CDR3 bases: TGTGCCAGCAGTCTAACAGGTTCGCGAGAAAACACCATATATTTT.

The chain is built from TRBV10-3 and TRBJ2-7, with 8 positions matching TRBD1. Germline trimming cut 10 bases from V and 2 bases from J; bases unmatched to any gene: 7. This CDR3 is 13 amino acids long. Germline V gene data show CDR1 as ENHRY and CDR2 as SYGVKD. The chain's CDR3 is CATGQGRAYEQYF. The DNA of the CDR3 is TGTGCCACCGGACAGGGTAGAGCCTACGAGCAGTACTTC.

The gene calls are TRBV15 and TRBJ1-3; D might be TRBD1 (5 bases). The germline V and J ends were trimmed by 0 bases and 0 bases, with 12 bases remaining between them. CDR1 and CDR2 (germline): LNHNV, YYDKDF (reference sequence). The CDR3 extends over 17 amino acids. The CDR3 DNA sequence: TGTGCCACCAGCAGAGATCGCGACAGATTCTCTGGAAACACCATATATTTT. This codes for CATSRDRDRFSGNTIYF.

The CDR3 nucleotides are TGCGCCAGCAGCTTTCAGACTGACTCTAGCACAGATACGCAGTATTTT. Translating gives CASSFQTDSSTDTQYF. This rearrangement joins TRBV5-1 to TRBJ2-3; D unresolved. V lost 2 bases to trimming and J lost 0 bases, with 13 bases between them. Germline V gene sequence: CDR1 SGHRS, CDR2 YFSETQ. The CDR3 sequence is 16 residues long.

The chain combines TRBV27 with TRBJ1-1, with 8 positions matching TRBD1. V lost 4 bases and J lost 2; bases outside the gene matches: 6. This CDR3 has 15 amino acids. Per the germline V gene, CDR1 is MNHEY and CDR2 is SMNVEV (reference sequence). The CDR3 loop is CASSSWTGTNTEAFF. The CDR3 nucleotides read TGTGCCAGCAGTTCCTGGACAGGGACAAACACTGAAGCTTTCTTT.

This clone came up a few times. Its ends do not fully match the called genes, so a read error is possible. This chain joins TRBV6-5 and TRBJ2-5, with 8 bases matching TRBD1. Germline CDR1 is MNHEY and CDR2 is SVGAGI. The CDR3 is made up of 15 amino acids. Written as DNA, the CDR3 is TGTGCCAGCAGGATTGACAGGGGTCCTCAAGGGACCCAGTACTTC. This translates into CASRIDRGPQGTQYF.

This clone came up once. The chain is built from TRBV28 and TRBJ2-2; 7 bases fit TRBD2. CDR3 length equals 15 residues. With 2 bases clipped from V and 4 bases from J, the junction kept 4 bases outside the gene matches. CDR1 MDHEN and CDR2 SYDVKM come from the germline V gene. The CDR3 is CASSLGLAATGELFF. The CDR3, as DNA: TGTGCCAGCAGTTTAGGCCTAGCGGCCACCGGGGAGCTGTTTTTT.

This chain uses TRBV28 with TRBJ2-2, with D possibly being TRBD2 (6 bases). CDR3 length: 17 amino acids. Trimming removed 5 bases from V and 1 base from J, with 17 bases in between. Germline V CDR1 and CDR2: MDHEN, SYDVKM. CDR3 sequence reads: CASSLPLGSGNTGELFF. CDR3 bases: TGTGCCAGCAGTCTCCCCCTAGGTAGCGGGAACACCGGGGAGCTGTTTTTT.

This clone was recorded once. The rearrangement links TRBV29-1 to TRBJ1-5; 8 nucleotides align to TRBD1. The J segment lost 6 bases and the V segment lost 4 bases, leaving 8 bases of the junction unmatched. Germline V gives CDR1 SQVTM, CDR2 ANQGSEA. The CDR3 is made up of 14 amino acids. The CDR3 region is CSVAGRGQGQPQHF. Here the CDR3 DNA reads TGCAGCGTTGCTGGCAGGGGGCAGGGTCAGCCCCAGCATTTT.

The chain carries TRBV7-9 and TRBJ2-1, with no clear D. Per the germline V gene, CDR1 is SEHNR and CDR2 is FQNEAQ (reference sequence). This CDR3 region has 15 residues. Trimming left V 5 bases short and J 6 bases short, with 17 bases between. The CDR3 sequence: CASSPPPRFSNEQFF. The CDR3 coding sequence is TGTGCCAGCAGCCCCCCCCCTAGGTTTAGCAATGAGCAGTTCTTC.